This T cell receptor (beta chain) was captured in a study of blood T cell repertoires in COVID-19. Study in general: Samples representing acute and convalescent COVID-19 were sourced from the United States, Italy and Spain. PBMCs, B-cell-depleted T cells, or T cells provided the cDNA or gDNA that made up the material.

TCRdb's table, derived via immunoSEQ multiplex PCR, lists solely in-frame clones and lacks some. The data hold about 320,000 clones, with approximately 88% observed a single time. This CDR3 spans 12 amino acids. Germline-derived CDR1 and CDR2 are GTSNPN and SVGIG (reference sequence). Unmatched junction bases numbered 1, after V lost 4 bases and J lost 4 bases. This sequence joins TRBV30 and TRBJ1-2; 9 nucleotides line up with TRBD1. The sample was PBMCs or T cells enriched from blood (not recorded which). The origin of this receptor is a woman younger than 35 who had recovered from COVID-19. The CDR3: CAWTGQGYGYTF. The CDR3 DNA sequence: TGTGCCTGGACGGGACAGGGCTATGGCTACACCTTC.